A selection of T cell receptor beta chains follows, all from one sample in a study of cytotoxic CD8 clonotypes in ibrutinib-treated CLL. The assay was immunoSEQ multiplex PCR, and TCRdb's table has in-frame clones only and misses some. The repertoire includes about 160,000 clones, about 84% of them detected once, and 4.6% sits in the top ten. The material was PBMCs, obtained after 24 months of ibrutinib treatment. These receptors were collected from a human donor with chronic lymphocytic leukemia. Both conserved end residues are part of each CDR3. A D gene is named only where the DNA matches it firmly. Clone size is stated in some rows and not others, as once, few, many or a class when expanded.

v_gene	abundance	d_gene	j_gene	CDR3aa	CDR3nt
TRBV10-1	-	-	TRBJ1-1	CASRVTAGATEAFF	TGCGCCAGCAGAGTGACGGCGGGGGCCACTGAAGCTTTCTTT
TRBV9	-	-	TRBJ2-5	CASSVEGGGETQYF	TGTGCCAGCAGCGTAGAGGGGGGCGGAGAGACCCAGTACTTC
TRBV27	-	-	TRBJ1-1	CASTGLTGTEAFF	TGTGCCAGCACGGGACTAACGGGCACTGAAGCTTTCTTT
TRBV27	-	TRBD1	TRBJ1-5	CASSLRFDRGEYSNQPQHF	TGTGCCAGCAGTTTAAGGTTCGACAGGGGCGAGTATAGCAATCAGCCCCAGCATTTT
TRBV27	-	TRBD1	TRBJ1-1	CASSLDRVGTEAFF	TGTGCCAGCAGTTTAGACAGGGTCGGAACTGAAGCTTTCTTT
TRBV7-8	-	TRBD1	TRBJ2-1	CASSLYVEGAVYNEQFF	TGTGCCAGCAGCTTATATGTCGAGGGGGCAGTCTACAATGAGCAGTTCTTC
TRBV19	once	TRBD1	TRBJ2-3	CASSIGGTGFTDTQYF	TGTGCCAGTAGTATAGGTGGGACAGGGTTCACAGATACGCAGTATTTT
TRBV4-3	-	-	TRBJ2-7	CASSQEKTYEQYF	TGCGCCAGCAGCCAAGAGAAGACCTACGAGCAGTACTTC
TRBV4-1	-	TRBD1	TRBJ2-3	CASSQVSTGGDTQYF	TGCGCCAGCAGCCAAGTTAGTACAGGGGGCGATACGCAGTATTTT
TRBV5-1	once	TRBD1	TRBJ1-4	CASSRDSNNEKLFF	TGCGCCAGCAGCCGGGACAGCAATAATGAAAAACTGTTTTTT
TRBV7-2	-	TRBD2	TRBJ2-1	CASRRPGLAGFEQFF	TGTGCCAGCAGGCGTCCGGGACTAGCGGGTTTTGAGCAGTTCTTC
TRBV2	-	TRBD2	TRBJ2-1	CASKAGARGGEQFF	TGTGCCAGCAAAGCGGGAGCCAGGGGAGGCGAGCAGTTCTTC
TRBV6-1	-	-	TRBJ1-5	CASSRQYNQPQHF	TGTGCCAGCAGTCGACAGTACAATCAGCCCCAGCATTTT
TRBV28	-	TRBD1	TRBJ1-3	CASSTGGPGNTIYF	TGTGCCAGCAGTACAGGGGGCCCTGGAAACACCATATATTTT
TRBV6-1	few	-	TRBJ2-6	CASSEAEISGANVLTF	TGTGCCAGCAGTGAAGCCGAAATCTCTGGGGCCAACGTCCTGACTTTC
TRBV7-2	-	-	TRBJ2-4	CASSFSGRNIQYF	TGTGCCAGCAGCTTTTCCGGGCGAAACATTCAGTACTTC
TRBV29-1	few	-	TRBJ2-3	CSTDRGQITDTQYF	TGCAGCACGGACCGCGGCCAGATCACAGATACGCAGTATTTT
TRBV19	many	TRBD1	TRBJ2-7	CASSDQGTGLSYEQYF	TGTGCCAGTAGTGACCAAGGGACAGGACTTTCCTACGAGCAGTACTTC
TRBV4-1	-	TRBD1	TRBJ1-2	CASSNGQAYGYTF	TGCGCCAGCAGCAACGGACAGGCTTATGGCTACACCTTC
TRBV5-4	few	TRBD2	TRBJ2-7	CASSKSGGAIDEQYF	TGTGCCAGCAGCAAAAGCGGGGGGGCAATCGACGAGCAGTACTTC
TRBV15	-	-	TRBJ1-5	CATSRAQWKQFEGQPQHF	TGTGCCACCAGCAGAGCTCAGTGGAAACAGTTCGAGGGGCAGCCCCAGCATTTT
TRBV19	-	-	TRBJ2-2	CASSIKRPNTGELFF	TGTGCCAGTAGTATAAAGAGACCCAACACCGGGGAGCTGTTTTTT
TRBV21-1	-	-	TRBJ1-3	CASSKVGQGPAGNTIYF	TGTGCCAGCAGCAAAGTGGGACAGGGGCCGGCTGGAAACACCATATATTTT
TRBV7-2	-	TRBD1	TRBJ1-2	CASSLGGQNYGYTF	TGTGCCAGCAGCTTAGGGGGACAGAACTATGGCTACACCTTC
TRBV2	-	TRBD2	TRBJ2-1	CASSAEISGAWNEQFF	TGTGCCAGCAGTGCTGAAATTAGCGGGGCATGGAATGAGCAGTTCTTC
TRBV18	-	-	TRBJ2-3	CASSPRGSSDTQYF	TGTGCCAGCTCACCACGTGGAAGCTCAGATACGCAGTATTTT
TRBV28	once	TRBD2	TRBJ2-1	CASSPLTSGYNEQFF	TGTGCCAGCAGTCCCCTGACTAGCGGCTACAATGAGCAGTTCTTC
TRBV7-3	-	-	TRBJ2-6	CASSFQSSGANVLTF	TGTGCCAGCAGCTTTCAGAGCTCTGGGGCCAACGTCCTGACTTTC
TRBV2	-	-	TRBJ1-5	CASSDSGQPQHF	TGTGCCAGCAGTGATAGTGGGCAGCCCCAGCATTTT
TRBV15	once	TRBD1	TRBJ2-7	CATSRDGIWDRGAYEQYF	TGTGCCACCAGCAGAGACGGTATTTGGGACAGGGGCGCCTACGAGCAGTACTTC
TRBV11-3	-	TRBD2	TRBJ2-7	CASSATGLAGAEQYF	TGTGCCAGCAGCGCAACGGGACTAGCGGGAGCCGAGCAGTACTTC
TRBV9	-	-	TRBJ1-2	CASSVDWEDGYTF	TGTGCCAGCAGCGTAGACTGGGAGGATGGCTACACCTTC
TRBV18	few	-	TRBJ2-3	CASSQFTDTQYF	TGTGCCAGCTCACAATTCACAGATACGCAGTATTTT
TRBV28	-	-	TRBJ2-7	CASSERGGAYEQYF	TGTGCCAGCAGCGAAAGAGGGGGGGCCTACGAGCAGTACTTC
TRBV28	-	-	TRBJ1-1	CASRPTGSWTLNTEAFF	TGTGCCAGCAGGCCTACAGGGTCCTGGACCTTAAACACTGAAGCTTTCTTT
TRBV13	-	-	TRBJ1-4	CASQRRGGEEKLFF	TGTGCCAGCCAGAGGCGGGGTGGTGAGGAAAAACTGTTTTTT
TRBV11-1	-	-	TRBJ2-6	CASSNSPQSRANVLTF	TGTGCCAGCAGCAATTCTCCACAAAGTCGGGCCAACGTCCTGACTTTC
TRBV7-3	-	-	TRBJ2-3	CASSKTYSTDTQYF	TGTGCCAGCAGTAAGACGTATAGCACAGATACGCAGTATTTT
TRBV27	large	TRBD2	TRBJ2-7	CASGPTAGDEQYF	TGTGCCAGCGGGCCCACAGCGGGGGACGAGCAGTACTTC
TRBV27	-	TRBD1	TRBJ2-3	CATRGIARDTQYF	TGTGCCACCAGGGGGATAGCAAGGGATACGCAGTATTTT
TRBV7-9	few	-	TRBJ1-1	CASTKAQARAFF	TGTGCCAGCACCAAAGCCCAAGCTCGTGCTTTCTTT
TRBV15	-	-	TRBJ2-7	CAASMNRNYEQYF	TGTGCCGCCAGCATGAACCGGAACTACGAGCAGTACTTC
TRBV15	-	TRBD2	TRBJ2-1	CATSRETAGSYNEQFF	TGTGCCACCAGCAGAGAGACAGCGGGGTCCTACAATGAGCAGTTCTTC
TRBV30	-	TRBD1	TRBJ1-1	CAWDRGATEAFF	TGTGCCTGGGACAGGGGGGCCACTGAAGCTTTCTTT
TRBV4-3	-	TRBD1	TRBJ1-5	CASSQAGGAFQPQHF	TGCGCCAGCAGCCAGGCAGGGGGCGCGTTTCAGCCCCAGCATTTT
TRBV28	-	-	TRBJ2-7	CASSFSYQDVSYEQYF	TGTGCCAGCAGTTTTTCCTATCAGGACGTCTCCTACGAGCAGTACTTC
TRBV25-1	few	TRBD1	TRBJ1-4	CASGRADRVREKLFF	TGTGCCAGCGGGAGAGCGGACAGGGTTAGGGAAAAACTGTTTTTT
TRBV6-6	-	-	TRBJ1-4	CASSYGGTNEKLFF	TGTGCCAGCAGTTATGGGGGAACTAATGAAAAACTGTTTTTT
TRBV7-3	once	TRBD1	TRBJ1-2	CASSPDRAYGYTF	TGTGCCAGCAGCCCGGACAGGGCCTATGGCTACACCTTC
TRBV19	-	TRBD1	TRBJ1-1	CASSTDRGNTEAFF	TGTGCCAGTAGCACCGACAGGGGGAACACTGAAGCTTTCTTT
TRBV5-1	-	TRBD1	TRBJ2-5	CASSPGGTGNQETQYF	TGCGCCAGCAGCCCTGGTGGGACAGGAAACCAAGAGACCCAGTACTTC
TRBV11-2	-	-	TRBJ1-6	CASSLAGGSLNSPLHF	TGTGCCAGCAGCTTGGCCGGGGGGTCCCTTAATTCACCCCTCCACTTT
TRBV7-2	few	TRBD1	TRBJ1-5	CASSFGRGIGQPQHF	TGTGCCAGCAGCTTCGGCAGGGGGATCGGGCAGCCCCAGCATTTT